This T cell receptor (beta chain) emerged from a study of T cell repertoires in cytomegalovirus infection. Across the whole study: Recently described HLA-C-restricted plus well-studied HLA-B-restricted CMV epitopes were used. Matching HLA type and CMV infection were both indicated by public TCR beta signatures. Whole-study findings and limits: Based on cumulative public TCR beta family frequency, carriers of CMV plus the relevant HLA were identified.

Germline assignment: CDR1 LNHNV and CDR2 YYDKDF (reference sequence). The length of the CDR3 is 16 residues. Trimming cost V 5 bases and J 1 base, with 17 bases left between them. Each CDR3 protein gets one entry after TCRdb re-called the reads with MiXCR. Among around 710,000 distinct CDR3 sequences listed, about 28% were seen once. Concerning this clonotype itself: Its antigen is still unknown.

The source was cultured CD8+ T cells from PBMCs, collected from culture after CMV antigen stimulation. The TCR originated in a human donor in good health (CMV status not recorded). Some clones in this sample may be carry-over from other donors' samples. The chain couples TRBV15 to TRBJ1-1, with unresolved D. CDR3 sequence: CATSSGGRLGNTEAFF. The CDR3 DNA reads TGTGCCACCAGCTCCGGAGGGAGGCTAGGGAACACTGAAGCTTTCTTT.